This T cell receptor (beta chain) was sequenced in a study of cytomegalovirus exposure and HLA in healthy donors. Primers for the PCR totalled 60 Vbeta and 13 Jbeta. This table comes from immunoSEQ multiplex PCR, and its TCRdb copy is limited to in-frame clones, with some not included. The data contain 60,000 to 80,000 clones, 65% to 85% of them seen just once; the ten biggest clones take up 2.5% to 3.5%. Trimming removed 3 bases at V and 8 bases at J, with 11 bases between. The CDR3 contains 12 residues. CDR1 and CDR2 (germline): SGHTS, YDEGEE. As to this clone: Its antigen is still unknown.

Study results and limitations: Further analysis, carried out later, found HLA-associated TCR beta chains more clonally expanded than equally common other chains.

V gene TRBV5-8 combines with J gene TRBJ1-2, with unresolved D. The source material was PBMCs. This sequence was found in a woman in her twenties or thirties in good health and CMV-seronegative. CDR3 nucleotides: TGTGCCAGCAGCTCCCTCGGTAGAGGCTACACCTTC. Translating gives CASSSLGRGYTF.